This TCR beta chain was sequenced for a study of blood T cell repertoires in COVID-19. Study details: The United States, Italy and Spain were the sources of the acute and convalescent COVID-19 samples. From T cells, B-cell-depleted T cells, or PBMCs came the material, which was cDNA or gDNA.

Source study methods: Amplification from reference gene primers served as the basis for estimated nucleated cell counts. Generated by immunoSEQ multiplex PCR, the TCRdb table keeps only in-frame clones and is missing some. V, J and clone size derive from that table, while D and trimming were established from the DNA sequence. The data hold 200,000 to 300,000 clones, with 88% observed a single time. Germline values: CDR1 SGHRS, CDR2 YFSETQ. This CDR3 has 14 amino acids. The germline V and J ends were trimmed by 4 bases and 2 bases, with 12 bases remaining between them. Sequences were obtained from peripheral blood. This receptor was taken from a woman in her thirties with acute or convalescent COVID-19. The chain has TRBV5-1 and TRBJ1-1; possibly TRBD1 for D (5 bases). CDR3 region: CASSVRGVNTEAFF. The DNA for the CDR3 is TGCGCCAGCAGCGTAAGGGGTGTTAACACTGAAGCTTTCTTT. Drawing the rest from reference TRBV5-1 and TRBJ1-1, the complete variable domain is KAGVTQTPRYLIKTRGQQVTLSCSPISGHRSVSWYQQTPGQGLQFLFEYFSETQRNKGNFPGRFSGRQFSNSRSEMNVSTLELGDSALYLCASSVRGVNTEAFFGQGTRLTVV.